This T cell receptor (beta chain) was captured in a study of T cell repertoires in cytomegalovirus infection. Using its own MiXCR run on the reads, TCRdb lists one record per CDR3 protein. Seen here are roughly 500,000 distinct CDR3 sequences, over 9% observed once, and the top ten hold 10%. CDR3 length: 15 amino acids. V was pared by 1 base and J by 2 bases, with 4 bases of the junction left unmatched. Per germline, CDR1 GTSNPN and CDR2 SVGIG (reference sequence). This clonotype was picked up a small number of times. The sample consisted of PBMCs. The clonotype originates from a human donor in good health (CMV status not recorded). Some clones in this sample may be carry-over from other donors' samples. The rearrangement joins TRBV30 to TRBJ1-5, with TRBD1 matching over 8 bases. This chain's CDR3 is CAWSGATGGNQPQHF. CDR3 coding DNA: TGTGCCTGGAGTGGAGCGACAGGGGGCAATCAGCCCCAGCATTTT. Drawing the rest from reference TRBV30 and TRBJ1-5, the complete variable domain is SQTIHQWPATLVQPVGSPLSLECTVEGTSNPNLYWYRQAAGRGLQLLFYSVGIGQISSEVPQNLSASRPQDRQFILSSKKLLLSDSGFYLCAWSGATGGNQPQHFGDGTRLSIL.